This passage covers 5 T cell receptor beta chains from one sample sequenced in a study of cytomegalovirus exposure and HLA in healthy donors. The PCR contained 60 Vbeta and 13 Jbeta primers. Assay: immunoSEQ multiplex PCR; the TCRdb copy retains only in-frame clones and omits some. Here the sample spans 79,000 or so clones, roughly three quarters being singletons. The sample taken for sequencing was PBMCs. The receptors stem from a middle-aged woman in good health and CMV-seropositive.

This clone has only a few counts. The chain combines TRBV14 with TRBJ2-7; tentative D call: TRBD2 (5 bases). The CDR3 sequence is 14 residues long. The V and J ends lost 3 bases and 4 bases respectively, with 13 bases between them. Germline V gene sequence: CDR1 SGHDN, CDR2 FVKESK. As DNA, the CDR3 is TGTGCCAGCAGCCAGGTCGCTAGCAGGTACGAGCAGTACTTC. Translating it yields CASSQVASRYEQYF. The full variable domain, its missing parts supplied by reference TRBV14 and TRBJ2-7, is EAGVTQFPSHSVIEKGQTVTLRCDPISGHDNLYWYRRVMGKEIKFLLHFVKESKQDESGMPNNRFLAERTGGTYSTLKVQPAELEDSGVYFCASSQVASRYEQYFGPGTRLTVT.

This chain connects TRBV5-6 to TRBJ2-7, with TRBD1 identical over 10 bases. In germline, CDR1 is SGHDT, CDR2 YYEEEE. The CDR3 has 14 amino acids. Trimming took 1 base from V and 4 from J; bases not matched to a gene: 2. CDR3 protein: CASSLQGQGYEQYF. CDR3 nucleotide sequence: TGTGCCAGCAGCTTGCAGGGACAGGGGTACGAGCAGTACTTC.

This chain connects TRBV18 to TRBJ2-7; 7 nucleotides align to TRBD2. CDR1 KGHSH and CDR2 LQKENI come from the germline V gene. CDR3 length: 15 amino acids. Germline trimming cut 4 bases from V and 0 bases from J; bases unmatched to any gene: 6. This chain's CDR3 is CASSLWEGSSYEQYF. In nucleotides, the CDR3 is TGTGCCAGCTCACTCTGGGAGGGCAGCTCCTACGAGCAGTACTTC. Full variable domain (outside the CDR3, taken from reference TRBV18 and TRBJ2-7): NAGVMQNPRHLVRRRGQEARLRCSPMKGHSHVYWYRQLPEEGLKFMVYLQKENIIDESGMPKERFSAEFPKEGPSILRIQQVVRGDSAAYFCASSLWEGSSYEQYFGPGTRLTVT.

As concerns this clone: Additional DNA sequences in this sample encode the identical CDR3. V and J are TRBV19 and TRBJ1-2; D uncertain. V gave up 2 bases and J gave up 4 bases, with 5 bases separating them. Germline V gives CDR1 LNHDA, CDR2 SQIVND (reference sequence). This CDR3 contains 12 residues. CDR3 protein: CASSISVYGYTF. The CDR3 DNA sequence: TGTGCCAGTAGTATATCAGTCTATGGCTACACCTTC.

The chain couples TRBV27 to TRBJ1-1, with D possibly being TRBD1 (6 bases). Trimming stripped 5 bases from V and 7 bases from J, with 14 bases between. The CDR3 is 13 amino acids. Germline-derived CDR1 and CDR2 are MNHEY and SMNVEV (reference sequence). Here the CDR3 DNA reads TGTGCCAGCAGTGTTACAGGGACGAGTGAAGCTTTCTTT. This encodes CASSVTGTSEAFF.